This T cell receptor beta chain was observed in a study of technical replicates of blood from a few donors. J gave up 3 bases and V 4 bases, and 6 bases lay outside the gene matches. The CDR3 loop spans 15 amino acids. CDR1 and CDR2 (germline): SGHRS, YFSETQ. Sequencing used immunoSEQ multiplex PCR; TCRdb keeps in-frame clones, though not all of them. The data show about 76,000 clones, 65% to 90% seen once. The receptor was derived from a human donor in good health. Some clones in this sample may be carry-over from other donors' samples. V gene TRBV5-1 combines with J gene TRBJ2-7, with 11 bases that match TRBD2. Sequencing was carried out using PBMCs. This CDR3 is CASSLGTSGHYEQYF. In DNA, the CDR3 is TGCGCCAGCAGCCTCGGGACTAGCGGACACTACGAGCAGTACTTC.